This TCR beta chain emerged from a study of blood T cells in healthy people across ages. V lost 3 bases, J lost 6 bases, and 8 bases lay in between. CDR3 length: 13 residues. This clonotype was detected only a few times. Antigen unknown. General study results and limits: Long-lived donors exceeded aged donors in naive CD4+ cells and diversity.

Primers used in a second PCR of roughly 6 to 11 cycles were a sample-barcoded 5' primer and a J-beta primer mix. TCRdb reanalysed the 5' RACE reads using MiXCR and keeps one entry per CDR3 protein. Here the sample spans hundreds of thousands of distinct CDR3 sequences, about 34% being singletons. V is TRBV12-3 or TRBV12-4 and J is TRBJ2-2; a possible D gene is TRBD2 (6 bases). The origin of this receptor is a woman at least 80 years old in good health. Specimen: blood. Written as DNA, the CDR3 is TGTGCCAGCAGTTTGGGGGAGGCCGGGGAGCTGTTTTTT. Translated, it gives CASSLGEAGELFF.